The following is a T cell receptor beta chain sequence with its context. No antigen is known for it. One base away there is no much larger clone; base qualities are not given. The library was built by means of the immunoSEQ multiplex PCR assay. Genomic DNA was extracted from the sorted cells, and the TCR beta V, D and J regions were sequenced using the automated high-throughput method of Adaptive Biotechnologies. A two-step, bias-controlled multiplex PCR was used to amplify CDR3 regions. Amplified TCR beta libraries were sequenced on an Illumina instrument. The study's own analysis went as follows. Demultiplexed reads were processed to lower amplification and sequencing bias, and the IMGT database was used to assign CDR3 sequences to gene families. ImmunoSEQ software version 2.0 was used to analyze the repertoire data. Clonotype lists were filtered to remove out-of-frame sequences and sequences containing stop codons in the CDR3. Clonotypes with a frequency below 0.01% were excluded because such clonotypes corresponded to less than one cell. To get richness, observed richness was divided by input cell number, while evenness came from dividing Shannon entropy by log observed richness. Repertoire diversity and similarity between time points were quantified using Simpson diversity and Morisita-Horn overlap indices. Clonotypes were categorized as dominant (>1%), sub-dominant (0.5-0.99%), low abundance (0.1-0.49%) or lowest abundance (<0.1%). A germline index was calculated as total CDR3 length minus total nucleotide additions, divided by total CDR3 length. TCRdb took this table from immuneACCESS and kept in-frame rearrangements with V and J called. Such tables lack part of the clones; where checked against another copy, unresolved V genes explain under half of the gap, and the rest is unexplained. The V and J calls and the clone size are those of that table, but D and trimming were determined from the DNA. The sample table shows tens of thousands of clones, and 85% to 90% are seen once. Clones ranked in the top ten supply approximately 1% of the sample.

This specimen belongs to a study of memory CD8 T cells in hepatitis C reinfection (dated by TCRdb to about 2017). About the full investigation: Among the donors, a few cleared two back-to-back HCV infections on their own, whereas two got rid of a primary infection but ended up chronically infected after reinfection. The TCR beta repertoire of virus-specific CD8 T cells was tracked longitudinally in five or six donors across an HCV reinfection episode. In the reinfection study, participants who had resolved a prior HCV infection were followed every 3 months. Four or five reinfection cases with stored pre-reinfection samples were identified between the late 2000s and the early 2010s. An HCV reinfection was defined as a positive HCV RNA test that came after two negative tests taken at least 60 days apart. Samples from before reinfection were taken anywhere from 55 to 20 weeks prior to reinfection being detected.

General study outcomes and caveats: With only 4 or 5 donors, the study could not reach definitive conclusions about public clonotypes linked to secondary clearance.

According to the germline V gene (reference sequence), CDR1 reads SEHNR and CDR2 reads FQNEAQ. Trimming leaves V shorter by 3 bases and J shorter by 0 bases, with the junction holding 11 bases beyond the gene matches. The CDR3, from cysteine to phenylalanine, totals 19 residues. The only DNA kept is the CDR3, 57 bases in frame from the first base. Sample time point, as interpreted from the label and publication: pre-reinfection, 55 to 20 weeks before reinfection detection. The sorted cells were sequenced directly ex vivo, without any in vitro expansion ahead of TCR sequencing. Donors were people who inject drugs enrolled in the Montreal Acute Hepatitis C Cohort Study (HEPCO) in Canada. Total naive CD8 T cells, sorted as viable CD3+ CD8+ CD45RO-, came from a couple of donors at all three reinfection time points as controls. Before sorting, cryopreserved peripheral blood mononuclear cells were thawed and used as the source for purifying CD8 T cells. Negative selection with the MACS CD8+ T cell Isolation Kit was used to enrich CD8 T cells. Cells were sorted on a BD FACSAria II sorter using FACSDiva software, and FlowJo was used for data analysis.

The sample was naive CD8+ T cells sorted from blood. The cell subset or site label on this specimen signifies: total naive CD8+CD45RO- T cells. The receptor's source is a man younger than 35 with hepatitis C virus infection. Recombination connected TRBV7-9 to TRBJ2-6; the central 7 bases match TRBD1. The encoded CDR3 is CASSFTTTGVASGANVLTF. At the DNA level, the sequence is TGTGCCAGCAGCTTTACTACAACAGGGGTTGCCTCTGGGGCCAACGTCCTGACTTTC.